The rows below give T cell receptor beta chains drawn from one sample of a study of blood T cells in healthy people across ages. From the 5' RACE reads, TCRdb called clonotypes with MiXCR, one entry per CDR3 protein. The sample shows some 670,000 distinct CDR3 sequences, 40% to 65% of them seen only once. Sequencing used blood. Receptors originate from a woman aged 80 or over in good health. Both conserved end residues are part of each CDR3. Each record gives: V gene, D gene, J gene, clone size, CDR3 DNA, CDR3 protein. A D gene is named only where the DNA matches it firmly. Rows give clone size only sometimes, using once, few, many, or a class for an expanded clone.

TRBV6-5	NA	TRBJ2-4	NA	TGTGCCAGCAGTACCGCTAACCCGAGGGTTTTTAACTTC	CASSTANPRVFNF
TRBV4-1	NA	TRBJ2-1	NA	TGCGCCAGCAGCCCCCCGGTCTTGGCTGAGCAGTTCTTC	CASSPPVLAEQFF
TRBV2	TRBD1	TRBJ1-2	NA	TGTGCCAGCAGTGAAGTCAGGGGGTATTTCGGCTATGGCTACACCTTC	CASSEVRGYFGYGYTF
TRBV4-1	TRBD2	TRBJ2-6	many	TGCGCCAGCAGCCAAGTAAGCAGGACTAGGTCTGGGGCCAACGTCCTGACTTTC	CASSQVSRTRSGANVLTF
TRBV4-1	TRBD2	TRBJ2-3	many	TGCGCCAGCAGCCGGACTAGCGGATCAGATACGCAGTATTTT	CASSRTSGSDTQYF
TRBV4-1	TRBD2	TRBJ2-2	NA	TGCGCCAGCAGCCAAGCCCCTAGGGAACTAGCGGCCCGACAGGGGGAGCTGTTTTTT	CASSQAPRELAARQGELFF
TRBV6-5	NA	TRBJ2-6	many	TGTGCCAGCCGGGCTGGGGCCAACGTCCTGACTTTC	CASRAGANVLTF
TRBV20-1	NA	TRBJ2-1	many	TGCAGTGCTAGCGCTAGCTCCTACAATGAGCAGTTCTTC	CSASASSYNEQFF
TRBV20-1	NA	TRBJ1-1	NA	TGCAGTGCTAGAGATTTCCAGGGCCGCCCTTTCACTGAAGCTTTCTTT	CSARDFQGRPFTEAFF
TRBV27	TRBD1	TRBJ2-5	NA	TGTGCCAGCAGTTCTATCCAGCCACAGGGGGCTGGGGAGACCCAGTACTTC	CASSSIQPQGAGETQYF
TRBV30	NA	TRBJ1-5	NA	TGTGCCTGGAGTGTGTTGGGCGGAGTTGGACAGCCCCAGCATTTT	CAWSVLGGVGQPQHF
TRBV5-1	TRBD2	TRBJ2-1	NA	TGCGCCAGCAGCCTCGGCGCTAGCGGGAGTAATGAGCAGTTCTTC	CASSLGASGSNEQFF
TRBV7-3	NA	TRBJ1-1	few	TGTGCCAGCAGCGCCACAGGAAAAGAAGCTTTCTTT	CASSATGKEAFF
TRBV2	NA	TRBJ1-5	NA	TGTGCCAGCAGTCCCCAGGGGATTTCCCAGCCCCAGCATTTT	CASSPQGISQPQHF
TRBV7-2	NA	TRBJ1-5	NA	TGTGCCAGCAGCTTAGGGGGGGGCTGGGGCAATCAGCCCCAGCATTTT	CASSLGGGWGNQPQHF
TRBV28	NA	TRBJ2-7	many	TGTGCCAGCAGTTCTAGGACGGAAACCTACGAGCAGTACTTC	CASSSRTETYEQYF
TRBV20-1	NA	TRBJ2-2	NA	TGCAGTGCTCCCCCGCCCTACACCGGGGAGCTGTTTTTT	CSAPPPYTGELFF
TRBV30	TRBD2	TRBJ2-7	NA	TGTGCCAGGAGTCTCCTAGCGGGGGGGTCCAATGAGCAGTACTTC	CARSLLAGGSNEQYF
TRBV6-5	TRBD2	TRBJ2-3	NA	TGTGCCAGCACGGGACTAGCGGCCACAGATACGCAGTATTTT	CASTGLAATDTQYF
TRBV7-3	NA	TRBJ2-2	NA	TGTGCCAGCAGCTTAGGAGTCCTCCACACCGGGGAGCTGTTTTTT	CASSLGVLHTGELFF
TRBV25-1	NA	TRBJ2-1	NA	TGTGCCAGCAGTGAATCGGCAGGGCGCTGCAATGAGCAGTTCTTC	CASSESAGRCNEQFF
TRBV2	TRBD1	TRBJ2-5	NA	TGTGCCAGCAGTCAATGGGGACAGGGTAAGAATGAGCAGTACTTC	CASSQWGQGKNEQYF
TRBV2	NA	TRBJ2-2	few	TGTGCCAGCAGGACTTACACAAACACCGGGGAGCTGTTTTTT	CASRTYTNTGELFF
TRBV12-3/TRBV12-4	NA	TRBJ2-3	many	TGTGCCAGCAGAAGGGAGCGGAGCACAGATACGCAGTATTTT	CASRRERSTDTQYF
TRBV5-1	TRBD1	TRBJ2-5	many	TGCGCCAGCAGCCACAAGACAGGGGGCTTTGGTGAGACCCAGTACTTC	CASSHKTGGFGETQYF
TRBV2	TRBD2	TRBJ2-1	few	TGTGCCAGTGCCAGCGGGGCGTACAATGAGCAGTTCTTC	CASASGAYNEQFF
TRBV20-1	NA	TRBJ1-5	NA	TGCAGTGCTAGACCTGGCGGGGGGGGCTGGGGTCAGCCCCAGCATTTT	CSARPGGGGWGQPQHF
TRBV6-1	TRBD2	TRBJ2-4	NA	TGTGCCAGCACTCCAGAAGGAGGGCTAGCGGGAGGCATTCAGTACTTC	CASTPEGGLAGGIQYF
TRBV2	NA	TRBJ2-7	NA	TGTGCCAGCAGAGCAGAAACCTACGAGCAGTACTTC	CASRAETYEQYF
TRBV2	NA	TRBJ2-6	few	TGTGCCAGCAGTTTCAGGGCATGGGGCTCTGGGGCCAGCGTCCTGACTTTC	CASSFRAWGSGASVLTF
TRBV25-1	TRBD1	TRBJ1-2	NA	TGTGCCAGCAGTGGATATCATACAGGGGTTTGGGGCTACACCTTC	CASSGYHTGVWGYTF
TRBV29-1	TRBD2	TRBJ2-7	many	TGCAGCGCTCAGGCGGGAGCTAACTACGCGCAGTACTTC	CSAQAGANYAQYF
TRBV20-1	NA	TRBJ2-3	many	TGCAGTGCTAGAGATGCAGTTACTAGCACAGATACGCAGTATTTT	CSARDAVTSTDTQYF
TRBV6-5	TRBD1	TRBJ1-2	NA	TGTGCCAGCAGTCGACACCGGGACAGCTATGGCTACACCTTC	CASSRHRDSYGYTF
TRBV5-1	TRBD2	TRBJ2-7	NA	TGCGCCACGACTAGCGGGGGGAGCTCCTACAATGAGCAGTACTTC	CATTSGGSSYNEQYF
TRBV7-9	NA	TRBJ1-1	many	TGTGCCAGCAGCTTACCTACTGAAGCTTTCTTT	CASSLPTEAFF
TRBV19	TRBD1	TRBJ2-6	NA	TGTGCCAGTAGACACAGACAGGGGATCTCTGGGGCCAACGTCCTGACTTTC	CASRHRQGISGANVLTF
TRBV30	NA	TRBJ1-2	NA	TGTGCCTGGAGAGACCACATGTGGGGGGCTAACTATGGCTACACCTTC	CAWRDHMWGANYGYTF
TRBV7-3	NA	TRBJ2-7	many	TGTGCCAGCAGCTTGGGGGGACAGAAGAGTCGTTACGAGCAGTACTTC	CASSLGGQKSRYEQYF
TRBV28	NA	TRBJ2-1	few	TGTGCCAGCAAGGTAGCAGGGGGGGACAATGAGCAGTTCTTC	CASKVAGGDNEQFF
TRBV3-1	NA	TRBJ2-3	few	TGTGCCAGCAGCCAACGGAGGTTGAGCGCAGATACGCAGTATTTT	CASSQRRLSADTQYF
TRBV6-2/TRBV6-3	NA	TRBJ2-7	NA	TGTGCCAGCAGTTACTCGAACGTGACAAACTCCTACGAGCAGTACTTC	CASSYSNVTNSYEQYF
TRBV20-1	NA	TRBJ2-6	many	TGCAGTGCTAGAGTGGGGGGAGCTACTGGGGCCAACGTCCTGACTTTC	CSARVGGATGANVLTF
TRBV20-1	NA	TRBJ1-2	many	TGCAGTGCTAGAGTCCGGGACCTATATGATGGCTACACCTTC	CSARVRDLYDGYTF
TRBV29-1	TRBD2	TRBJ2-7	NA	TGCAGCGTCCGTGTAGCGGGAGGGTCCTACAATGAGCAGTACTTC	CSVRVAGGSYNEQYF
TRBV2	TRBD1	TRBJ2-5	many	TGTGCCAGCAGTGAATCGTGGGGGACAGGGCGGAGACGTCAAGAGACCCAGTACTTC	CASSESWGTGRRRQETQYF